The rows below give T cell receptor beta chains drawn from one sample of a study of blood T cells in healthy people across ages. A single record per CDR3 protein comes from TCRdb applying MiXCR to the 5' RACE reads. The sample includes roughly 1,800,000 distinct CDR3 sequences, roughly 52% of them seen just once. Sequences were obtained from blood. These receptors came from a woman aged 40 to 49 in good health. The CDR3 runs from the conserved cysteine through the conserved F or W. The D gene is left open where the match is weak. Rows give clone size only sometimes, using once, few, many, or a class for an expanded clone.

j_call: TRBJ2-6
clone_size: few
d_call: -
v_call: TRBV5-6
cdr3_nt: TGTGCCAGCAGCCTCCCGGGGGCACAGCACTCTGGGGCCAACGTCCTGACTTTC
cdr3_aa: CASSLPGAQHSGANVLTF

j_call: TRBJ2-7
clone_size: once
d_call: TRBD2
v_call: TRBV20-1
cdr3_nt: TGCAGTGCTCGACTAGCAAGGTACGAGCAGTACTTC
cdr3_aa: CSARLARYEQYF

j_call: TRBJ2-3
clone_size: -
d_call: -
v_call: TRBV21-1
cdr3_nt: TGTGCCAGCAGCCCACGGAGGGACAGGAAAGGGTTTGACACAGATACGCAGTATTTT
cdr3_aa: CASSPRRDRKGFDTDTQYF

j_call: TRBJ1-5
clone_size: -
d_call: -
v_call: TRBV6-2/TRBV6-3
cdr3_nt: TGTGCCAGCAGTTACTCAAGGGCCAATCAGCCCCAGCATTTT
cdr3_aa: CASSYSRANQPQHF

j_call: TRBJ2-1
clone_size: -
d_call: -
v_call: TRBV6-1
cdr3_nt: TGTGCCAGCAGTGAAGCGCTTAGACAGCTAAGCTCCTACAATGAGCAGTTCTTC
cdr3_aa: CASSEALRQLSSYNEQFF

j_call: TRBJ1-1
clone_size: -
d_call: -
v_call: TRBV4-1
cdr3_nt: TGCGCCAGCAGCCAAGACCCCGGGACAAAGAACACTGAAGCTTTCTTT
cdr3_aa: CASSQDPGTKNTEAFF

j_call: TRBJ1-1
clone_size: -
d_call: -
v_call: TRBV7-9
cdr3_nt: TGTGCCAGCAGCGGTCAAAAGGGGGGCACTGAAGCTTTCTTT
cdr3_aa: CASSGQKGGTEAFF

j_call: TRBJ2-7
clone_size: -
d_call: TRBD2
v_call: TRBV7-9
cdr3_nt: TGTGCCAGCAGCTTATATATAGCGGGGTCCTCCTACGAGCAGTACTTC
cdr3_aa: CASSLYIAGSSYEQYF

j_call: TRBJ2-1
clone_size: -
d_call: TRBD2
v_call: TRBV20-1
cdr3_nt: TGCAGTGCTAGCGGGGGACTAGCGGGAACCAATGAGCAGTTCTTC
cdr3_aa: CSASGGLAGTNEQFF

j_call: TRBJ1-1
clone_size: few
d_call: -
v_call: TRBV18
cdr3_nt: TGTGCCAGCTCACCCCAGGCTTCGAACACTGAAGCTTTCTTT
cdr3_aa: CASSPQASNTEAFF

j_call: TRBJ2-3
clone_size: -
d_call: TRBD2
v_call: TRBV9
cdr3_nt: TGTGCCAGCAGCGTACAAGCGGGGGGGCTGGATACGCAGTATTTT
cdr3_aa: CASSVQAGGLDTQYF

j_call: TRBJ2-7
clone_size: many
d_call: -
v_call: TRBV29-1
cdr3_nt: TGCAGCGTGTTTACGGGGCACGAGCAGTACTTC
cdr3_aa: CSVFTGHEQYF

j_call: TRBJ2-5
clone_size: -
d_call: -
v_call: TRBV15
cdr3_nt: TGTGCCACCAGCAGAGATTTGATCGAGACCCAGTACTTC
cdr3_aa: CATSRDLIETQYF

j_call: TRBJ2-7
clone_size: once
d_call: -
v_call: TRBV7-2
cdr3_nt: TGTGCCAGCAGCTTAAGGCCGGGCCTCGAGCAGTACTTC
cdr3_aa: CASSLRPGLEQYF

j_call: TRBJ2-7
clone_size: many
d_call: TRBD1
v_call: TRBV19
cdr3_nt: TGCGCCAGCAGCATAGGACAGGGGGCCTACGAGCAGTACTTC
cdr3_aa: CASSIGQGAYEQYF

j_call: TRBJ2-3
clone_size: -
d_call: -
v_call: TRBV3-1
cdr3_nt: TGTGCCAGCAGCCAGAGCATCCGCACAGATACGCAGTATTTT
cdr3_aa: CASSQSIRTDTQYF

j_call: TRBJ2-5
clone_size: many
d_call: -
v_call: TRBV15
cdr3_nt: TGTGCCACCAGCAGAGACAGGGCAGAGACCCAGTACTTC
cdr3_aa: CATSRDRAETQYF

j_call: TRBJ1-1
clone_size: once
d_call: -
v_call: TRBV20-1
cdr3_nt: TGCAGTGCTAGAGGTTGGGTGGTCCAGGGAAATTTCGGAGGCACTGAAGCTTTCTTT
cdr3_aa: CSARGWVVQGNFGGTEAFF

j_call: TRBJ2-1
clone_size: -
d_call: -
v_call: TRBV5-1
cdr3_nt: TGCGCCAGCAGCCCCCCTTCCGGAAGGTACAATGAGCAGTTCTTC
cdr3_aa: CASSPPSGRYNEQFF

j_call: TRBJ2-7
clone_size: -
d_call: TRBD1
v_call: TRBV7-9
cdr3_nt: TGTGCCAGCAGCTTAAAGGTCAGGGGGAACGAGCAGTACTTC
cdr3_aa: CASSLKVRGNEQYF

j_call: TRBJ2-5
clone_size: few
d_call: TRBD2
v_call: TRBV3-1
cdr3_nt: TGTGCCAGCAGCCAACCTGGACTAGCGGGTCTGGAGACCCAGTACTTC
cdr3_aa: CASSQPGLAGLETQYF

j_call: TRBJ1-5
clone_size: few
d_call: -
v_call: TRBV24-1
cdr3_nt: TGTGCCACCAGTGATCCGGTAACGGGGCTAAATCAGCCCCAGCATTTT
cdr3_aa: CATSDPVTGLNQPQHF

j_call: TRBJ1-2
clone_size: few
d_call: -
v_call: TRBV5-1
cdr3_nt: TGCGCCAGCAGCGGCGGGACGTATCAAGTCTATGGCTACACCTTC
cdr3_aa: CASSGGTYQVYGYTF

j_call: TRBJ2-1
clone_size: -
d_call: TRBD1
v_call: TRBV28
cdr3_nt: TGTGCCAGCAGTTTCTTCGACAGGGTGTACAATGAGCAGTTCTTC
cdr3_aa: CASSFFDRVYNEQFF

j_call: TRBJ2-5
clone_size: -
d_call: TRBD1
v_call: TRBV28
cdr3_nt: TGTGCCAGCAGAAGGGACAGGGGTAATGGGGAGACCCAGTACTTC
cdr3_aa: CASRRDRGNGETQYF

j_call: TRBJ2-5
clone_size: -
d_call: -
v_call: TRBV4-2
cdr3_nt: TGTGCCAGCAGCCAAAAAGCCCAAGAGACCCAGTACTTC
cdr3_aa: CASSQKAQETQYF

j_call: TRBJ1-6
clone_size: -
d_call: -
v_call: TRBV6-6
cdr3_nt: TGTGCCAGCAGCCGGCCGGGGGGGGCGGAAAATTCACCCCTCCACTTT
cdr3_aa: CASSRPGGAENSPLHF

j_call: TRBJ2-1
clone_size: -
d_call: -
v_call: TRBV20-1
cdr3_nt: TGCAGTGCTAGAGATAGAAGGGGGGGGCCATTAAGTGAGCAGTTCTTC
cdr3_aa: CSARDRRGGPLSEQFF

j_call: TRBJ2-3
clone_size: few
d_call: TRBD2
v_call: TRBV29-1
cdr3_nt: TGCAGCGCCGGGACTAGCAGGGGTAACACAGATACGCAGTATTTT
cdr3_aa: CSAGTSRGNTDTQYF

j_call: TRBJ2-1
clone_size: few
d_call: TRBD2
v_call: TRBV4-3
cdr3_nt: TGCGCCAGCAGCCTAACTAGCGGGGGGGCCTTTTACAATGAGCAGTTCTTC
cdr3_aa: CASSLTSGGAFYNEQFF

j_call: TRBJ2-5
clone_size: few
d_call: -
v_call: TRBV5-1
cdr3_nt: TGCGCCAGCAGCTTGGCGACAGTGCTCCAAGAGACCCAGTACTTC
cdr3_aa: CASSLATVLQETQYF

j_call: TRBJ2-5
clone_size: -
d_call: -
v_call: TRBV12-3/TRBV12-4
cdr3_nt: TGTGCCAGCAGTTTAAGACAGGGAGGGGAGAAGACCCAGTACTTC
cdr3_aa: CASSLRQGGEKTQYF

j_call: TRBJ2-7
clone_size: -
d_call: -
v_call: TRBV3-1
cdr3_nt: TGTGCCAGCAGCCAAGTCAACTACGGACCCTACGAGCAGTACTTC
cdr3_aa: CASSQVNYGPYEQYF

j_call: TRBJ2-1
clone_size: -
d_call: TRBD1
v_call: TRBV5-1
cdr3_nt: TGCGCTAGCAGACGGGACAGGGAAGAGACCCAGTTCTTC
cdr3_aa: CASRRDREETQFF

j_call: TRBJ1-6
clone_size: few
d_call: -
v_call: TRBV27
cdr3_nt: TGTGCCAGCAGTGCGACGGCTCATAATTCACCCCTCCACTTT
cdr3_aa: CASSATAHNSPLHF

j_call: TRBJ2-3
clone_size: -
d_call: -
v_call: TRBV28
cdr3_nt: TGTGCCAGCAGTTCACCCGGACTTATGGATACAGATACGCAGTATTTT
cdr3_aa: CASSSPGLMDTDTQYF

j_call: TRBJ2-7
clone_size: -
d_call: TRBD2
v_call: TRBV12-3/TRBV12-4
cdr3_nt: TGTGCCAGCACCCCGGGAGGGGCCAGCTACGAGCAGTACTTC
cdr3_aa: CASTPGGASYEQYF

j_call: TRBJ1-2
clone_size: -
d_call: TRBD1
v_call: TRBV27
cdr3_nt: TGTGCCAGCAGTTTGTCTGTCGGGACAGGGTATGGCTACACCTTC
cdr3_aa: CASSLSVGTGYGYTF

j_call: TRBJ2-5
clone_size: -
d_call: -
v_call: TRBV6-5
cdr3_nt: TGTGCCAGCAGTTATCAGGCTAGCTTGGAGGGCCTAGAGACCCAGTACTTC
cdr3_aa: CASSYQASLEGLETQYF

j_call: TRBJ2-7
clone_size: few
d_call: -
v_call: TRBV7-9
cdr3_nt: TGTGCCAGCAGCTTTGAGGGCGAGCAGTACTTC
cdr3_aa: CASSFEGEQYF

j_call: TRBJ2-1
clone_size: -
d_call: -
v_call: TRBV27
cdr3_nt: TGTGCCAGCACTACTAGGGACAAACTCCCGGGGCAGTTCTTC
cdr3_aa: CASTTRDKLPGQFF